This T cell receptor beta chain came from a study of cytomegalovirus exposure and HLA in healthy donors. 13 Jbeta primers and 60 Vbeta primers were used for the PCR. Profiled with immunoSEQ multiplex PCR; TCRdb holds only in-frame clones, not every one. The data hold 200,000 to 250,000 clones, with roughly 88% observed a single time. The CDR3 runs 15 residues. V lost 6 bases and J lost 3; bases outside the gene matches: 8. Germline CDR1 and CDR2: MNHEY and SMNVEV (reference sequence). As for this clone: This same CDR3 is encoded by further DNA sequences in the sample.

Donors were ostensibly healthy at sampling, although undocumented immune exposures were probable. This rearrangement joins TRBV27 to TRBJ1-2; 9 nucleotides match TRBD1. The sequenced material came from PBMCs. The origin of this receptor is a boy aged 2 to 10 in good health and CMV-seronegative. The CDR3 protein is CASRTLGQGDYGYTF. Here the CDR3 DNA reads TGTGCCAGCAGAACCTTGGGACAGGGTGACTATGGCTACACCTTC.